This T cell receptor beta chain originates from a study of monozygotic twins with inflammatory bowel disease. Whole-study results and caveats: The study found lower TCRbeta diversity (inverse Simpson) in IBD patients than in healthy co-twins. Versus healthy twins, IBD patients showed fewer clonotypes shared with others, especially with disease activity.

Comment on this clonotype: What it recognizes is unknown.

Per-sample cDNA came from eight separate reactions. Through template switching, UMIs that included a 6-nucleotide sample barcode were added. From the 5' RACE reads, TCRdb lists one entry per CDR3 protein and no DNA. The specimen's table records more than 300,000 distinct CDR3 sequences. The germline gives CDR1 DFQATT, CDR2 SNEGSKA (reference sequence). The CDR3 runs to 13 residues. Material for sequencing was blood. The V call is TRBV20-1, the J call TRBJ2-3. The TCR sequence derives from a human donor with ulcerative colitis or Crohn's disease, or a healthy co-twin of an affected twin (not recorded which). CDR3 sequence reads: CSARSTFTDTQYF.